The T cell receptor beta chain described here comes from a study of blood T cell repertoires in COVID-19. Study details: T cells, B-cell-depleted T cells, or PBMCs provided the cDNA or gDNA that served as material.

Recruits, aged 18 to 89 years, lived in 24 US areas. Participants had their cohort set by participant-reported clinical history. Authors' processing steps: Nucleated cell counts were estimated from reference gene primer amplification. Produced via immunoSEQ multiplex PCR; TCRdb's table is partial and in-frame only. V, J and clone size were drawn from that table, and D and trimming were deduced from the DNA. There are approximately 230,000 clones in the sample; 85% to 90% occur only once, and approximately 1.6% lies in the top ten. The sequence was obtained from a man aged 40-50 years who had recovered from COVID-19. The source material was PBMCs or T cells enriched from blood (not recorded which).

In nucleotides, the CDR3 is TGTGCCAGCAAGGGCCTAGCGGGCAGGAGCACCGGGGAGCTGTTTTTT. It encodes CASKGLAGRSTGELFF. The chain couples TRBV2 to TRBJ2-2; 8 positions match TRBD2. This CDR3 is built from 16 residues. V shed 7 bases and J 4 bases; nucleotides not matched to a gene: 11. Germline loops: CDR1 SNHLY, CDR2 FYNNEI.